This T cell receptor beta chain was sequenced in a study of cytomegalovirus exposure and HLA in healthy donors. Libraries were prepared by immunoSEQ multiplex PCR; TCRdb keeps only in-frame clonotypes and omits some of them. This table has around 250,000 clones, nearly 90% appearing once. The CDR3 loop spans 18 amino acids. In germline, CDR1 is MNHEY, CDR2 SMNVEV (reference sequence). Unmatched junction bases numbered 12, after V lost 5 bases and J lost 1 base. The specimen was PBMCs. This sequence originates from a woman aged 18-30 years in good health and CMV-seronegative. The chain links TRBV27 to TRBJ2-3, with TRBD2 matching over 10 bases. The CDR3 protein is CASSQNPLAGSGTDTQYF. CDR3 nucleotide sequence: TGTGCCAGCAGTCAAAACCCACTAGCGGGGTCTGGCACAGATACGCAGTATTTT.